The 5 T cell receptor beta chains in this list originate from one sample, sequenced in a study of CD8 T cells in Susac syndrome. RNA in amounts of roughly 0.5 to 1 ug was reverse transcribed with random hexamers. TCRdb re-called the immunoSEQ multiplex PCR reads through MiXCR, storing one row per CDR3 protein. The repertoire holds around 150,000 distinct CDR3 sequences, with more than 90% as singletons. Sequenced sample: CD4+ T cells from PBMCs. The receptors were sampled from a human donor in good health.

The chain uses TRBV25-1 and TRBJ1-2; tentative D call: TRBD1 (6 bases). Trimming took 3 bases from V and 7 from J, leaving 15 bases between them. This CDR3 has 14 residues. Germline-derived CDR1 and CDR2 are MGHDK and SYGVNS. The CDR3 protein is CASSDESGGRGYTF. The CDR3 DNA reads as TGTGCCAGCAGTGACGAGTCGGGGGGCCGTGGCTACACCTTC.

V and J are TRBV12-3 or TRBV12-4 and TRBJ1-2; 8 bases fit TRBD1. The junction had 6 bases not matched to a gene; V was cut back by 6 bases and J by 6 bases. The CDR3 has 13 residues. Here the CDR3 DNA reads TGTGCCAGCAGCCGAGGACAGGGCAATGGCTACACCTTC. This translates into CASSRGQGNGYTF.

Written as DNA, the CDR3 is TGCAGTGCTAGAGATCGGCGGGCAGGGGACACCGGGGAGCTGTTTTTT. Translation gives CSARDRRAGDTGELFF. The genes are TRBV20-1 and TRBJ2-2, with a tentative D call TRBD1 (6 bases). Germline V gives CDR1 DFQATT, CDR2 SNEGSKA (reference sequence). V shed 0 bases and J shed 3 bases, with 14 bases lying between them. The CDR3 runs to 16 residues.

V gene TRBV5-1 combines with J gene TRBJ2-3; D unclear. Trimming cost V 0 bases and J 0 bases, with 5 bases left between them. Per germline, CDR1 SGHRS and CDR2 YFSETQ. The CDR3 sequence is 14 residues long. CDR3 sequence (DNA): TGCGCCAGCAGCTTGGGGTCTAGCACAGATACGCAGTATTTT. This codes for CASSLGSSTDTQYF.

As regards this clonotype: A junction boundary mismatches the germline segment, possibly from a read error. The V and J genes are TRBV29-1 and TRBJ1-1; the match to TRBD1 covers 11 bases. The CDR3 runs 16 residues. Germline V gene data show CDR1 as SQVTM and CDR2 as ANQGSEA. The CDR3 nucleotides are TGCAGCGTGGGGGGACAGGGGGTAAATGTGAACACTGAAGCTTCCTTT. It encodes CSVGGQGVNVNTEASF.